This T cell receptor (beta chain) was captured in a study of shared clonotypes between healthy human individuals. On the study more broadly: The study drew on a couple of women and three men aged 18 to 49 as donors. General observations from the study: When compared with the clonotypes that were shared by all four sorted-subset donors, the non-shared clonotypes turned out to have lower generation probabilities.

About this clone: Its specificity is unknown.

Genomic DNA from each subset was divided evenly over several immunoSEQ plates. Replicate PCRs for sorted subsets used approximately 190 ng DNA; this equaled tens of thousands of T cell genomes. Sequencing used immunoSEQ multiplex PCR; TCRdb keeps in-frame clones, though not all of them. The sample records 950,000 to 1,300,000 clones, more than 65% being singletons. Germline V gives CDR1 SNHLY, CDR2 FYNNEI. The CDR3 runs to 12 residues. V lost 6 bases and J 7 bases, leaving 10 bases between the germline ends. Sequenced input: memory CD4+ T cells sorted from blood. Subset meaning: CD45RA-negative fraction. This chain connects TRBV2 to TRBJ1-5; D unclear. This TCR derives from a man younger than 35 in good health. The CDR3 here is CASRATAQPQHF. CDR3 bases: TGTGCCAGCAGGGCCACAGCGCAGCCCCAGCATTTT. The variable domain in full, completed from reference TRBV2 and TRBJ1-5, reads EPEVTQTPSHQVTQMGQEVILRCVPISNHLYFYWYRQILGQKVEFLVSFYNNEISEKSEIFDDQFSVERPDGSNFTLKIRSTKLEDSAMYFCASRATAQPQHFGDGTRLSIL.